This T cell receptor (beta chain) was recorded in a study of cytomegalovirus exposure and HLA in healthy donors. Points from the study as a whole: Accounts indicate the classifier identified cytomegalovirus status with strong specificity and sensitivity.

Vbeta (60) and Jbeta (13) primers were used in the PCR. Libraries were prepared by immunoSEQ multiplex PCR; TCRdb keeps only in-frame clonotypes and omits some of them. Its table lists roughly 40,000 clones. The ends were cut back, 2 bases at V and 3 bases at J, with 17 bases in the middle. The CDR3 sequence is 17 residues long. Germline CDR1 is MNHNS and CDR2 is SASEGT. As regards this clone: What it binds is not known.

This TCR derives from a male donor in good health and CMV-seronegative. The chain joins TRBV6-1 to TRBJ1-5, with D maybe TRBD1 (5 bases). The sample consisted of PBMCs. CDR3: CASSEWGGRDYNQPQHF. The CDR3 nucleotides read TGTGCCAGCAGTGAATGGGGGGGTAGGGACTACAATCAGCCCCAGCATTTT.